The entry below gives a single T cell receptor (beta chain) sequence along with its context. Its specific antigen is unknown. Per-base qualities were not stored, and no clone one base away is much larger. The data stem from a study of blood T cell repertoires in COVID-19 (dated by TCRdb to the early 2020s). For the study in its entirety: The collaborator samples originated in the United States, Italy and Spain and spanned the acute and convalescent phases of COVID-19. HLA class I and class II types, where available, came from metadata supplied by the sample provider rather than from assay-based typing. Deeply sampled blood TCRbeta repertoires from subjects exposed to, actively infected with, or recovered from COVID-19 were included in the dataset. The samples were drawn from two sources: the first 160 participants of the ongoing ImmuneRACE study, and over 950 subjects contributed by 6 global collaborators. A de-identified subject ID, COVID-19 status, age in years and sex were almost always included in the sample metadata. The prospective study material was composed of cDNA or gDNA derived from T cells, B-cell-depleted T cells, or PBMCs. The repertoires were made available in a free public database intended to serve as a resource for research on the immune response to SARS-CoV-2.

Inclusive of the bounding cysteine and phenylalanine, the CDR3 is 15 residues long. The read is trimmed to its CDR3 DNA, 45 bases read in frame from base 1. Trimming leaves V shorter by 1 base and J shorter by 7 bases, with the junction holding 3 bases beyond the gene matches. The germline V gene (reference sequence) gives CDR1 as SEHNR and CDR2 as FQNEAQ. TCRbeta CDR3 regions were amplified from genomic DNA by means of the immunoSEQ Assay, a bias-controlled multiplex PCR. The original pipeline was this. The number of nucleated cells in each sample was estimated from the amplification of reference gene primers within the assay. To quantify the absolute abundance of each unique TCRbeta CDR3 rearrangement, sequence reads were collapsed and filtered. Productive Simpson clonality was computed per sample as the square root of Simpson's diversity index over productive rearrangements. TCRdb took over this immuneACCESS table, retaining in-frame rearrangements with V and J assigned. Such tables are incomplete; in checked studies, under half of the missing clones stem from an unresolved V gene, and the remainder is unexplained. From that table come the V and J calls and clone size; the DNA was used to work out D and trimming. For this sample there are a few hundred thousand clones; about 89% appear just once. The top ten hold roughly 0.92% of the sample.

Samples from volunteer blood donors who had recovered from COVID-19 were contributed by a second Seattle source. Whole blood was collected in K2EDTA tubes by collaborating institutions according to the institutions' own protocols. For TCRbeta analysis, collaborators shipped samples in one of three forms: frozen whole blood, isolated PBMCs, or DNA extracted from either of those sample types. Beyond this particular receptor, the publication reports: The quantity of clinical and demographic metadata differed by source and by participant and was supplied without curation.

The sample was peripheral blood. The sequence links TRBV7-9 to TRBJ1-6, with 8 middle bases fitting TRBD1. The receptor was derived from a woman aged 40 to 49 who had recovered from COVID-19. The nucleotides are TGTGCCAGCAGCTTAGATACAGGGGGGAATTCACCCCTCCACTTT. It is translated as CASSLDTGGNSPLHF. Outside the CDR3, residues come from the reference TRBV7-9 and TRBJ1-6 proteins, so the full variable domain is: DTGVSQNPRHKITKRGQNVTFRCDPISEHNRLYWYRQTLGQGPEFLTYFQNEAQLEKSRLLSDRFSAERPKGSFSTLEIQRTEQGDSAMYLCASSLDTGGNSPLHFGNGTRLTVT.